This record covers a single T cell receptor (beta chain). The sample belongs to a study of T cell repertoires in ileal Crohn's disease. The germline V gene encodes CDR1 MNHEY and CDR2 SVGAGI. CDR3 size: 14 residues. The V end was cut by 6 bases, the J end by 3 bases, with 14 bases between. Time point in this sample: neoterminal ileum biopsy at postoperative endoscopy, about 6 months after surgery. Profiling relied on immunoSEQ multiplex PCR, and the TCRdb table lists in-frame clones only, not all of them. The sample has about 62,000 clones; roughly nine tenths are singletons. The clonotype comes from an adult with Crohn's disease. The V and J genes are TRBV6-5 and TRBJ1-2; D is perhaps TRBD1 (5 bases). The sequenced sample was ileal tissue. CDR3 sequence reads: CASSPRGADYGYTF. As DNA, the CDR3 is TGTGCCAGCAGCCCTCGCGGGGCGGACTATGGCTACACCTTC.